This T cell receptor (beta chain) was recorded in a study of early T cells in non-severe SARS-CoV-2 infection. This clonotype was seen ten or more times. As part of library construction, unique molecular identifiers were attached to individual cDNA molecules. TCRdb reanalysed the 5' RACE reads using MiXCR and keeps one entry per CDR3 protein. Of over 100,000 distinct CDR3 sequences in the sample, roughly 13% were seen once. This receptor was obtained from an adult who was a healthcare worker with PCR-confirmed SARS-CoV-2 infection or an uninfected control (not recorded which). What was sequenced was whole blood.

The CDR3 DNA sequence: TGTGCCAGTAGTATGACTATCGGAGGCACCGGGGAGCTGTTTTTT. Translating gives CASSMTIGGTGELFF. The V call is TRBV19, the J call TRBJ2-2; weak D call: TRBD2 (5 bases). V shed 3 bases and J shed 4 bases, with 12 bases lying between them. This CDR3 region has 15 residues. Germline CDR1 is LNHDA and CDR2 is SQIVND (reference sequence).